This entry lists 27 T cell receptor beta chains sequenced from one sample in a study of cytomegalovirus exposure and HLA in healthy donors. The PCR used 60 Vbeta and 13 Jbeta primers. Some clones are missing from TCRdb's copy, which holds only in-frame ones; the method was immunoSEQ multiplex PCR. The table has 85,000 to 95,000 clones, over 55% seen once. What was sequenced was PBMCs. These receptor sequences come from a woman aged 30 to 39 in good health and CMV-seronegative.

The chain joins TRBV27 to TRBJ2-7; D is undetermined. The germline V gene has CDR1 MNHEY and CDR2 SMNVEV (reference sequence). Trimming removed 1 base from V and 0 bases from J, with 13 bases in between. This CDR3 region has 16 residues. The CDR3 spells CASSLLAAPFSYEQYF. CDR3 in DNA: TGTGCCAGCAGTTTATTGGCAGCGCCCTTCTCCTACGAGCAGTACTTC.

The DNA of the CDR3 is TGTGCCAGCAGCTCTCGGGACACCTACAATGAGCAGTTCTTC. Translation: CASSSRDTYNEQFF. V is TRBV5-4 and J is TRBJ2-1; D may be TRBD1 (6 bases). The CDR3 consists of 14 residues. Trimming pared 3 bases from V and 2 bases from J, leaving 9 bases between. CDR1 is SGHNT and CDR2 is YYREEE in the germline V gene (reference sequence).

The chain is built from TRBV5-1 and TRBJ1-1; D might be TRBD1 (5 bases). There are 15 residues in the CDR3. V was pared by 0 bases and J by 4 bases, with 13 bases between. Germline V gives CDR1 SGHRS, CDR2 YFSETQ. CDR3 sequence (DNA): TGCGCCAGCAGCTTGGACCCTCGCACAGGCACTGAAGCTTTCTTT. It encodes CASSLDPRTGTEAFF.

There are a few counts of this clone. This chain uses TRBV5-3 with TRBJ1-2, with no clear D. TRBV5-3 has ORF status, its function being uncertain. The V and J ends lost 3 bases and 0 bases respectively, with 9 bases between them. The CDR3 is 14 amino acids. Here the CDR3 reads CARSCGDPNYGYTF. The CDR3 DNA sequence: TGTGCCAGAAGCTGCGGAGATCCTAACTATGGCTACACCTTC.

The CDR3 bases are TGTGCCAGCAGTGCAATACAGGGAAACTATGGCTACACCTTC. It encodes CASSAIQGNYGYTF. The V gene is TRBV6-5, the J gene TRBJ1-2, with D possibly being TRBD1 (6 bases). V lost 5 bases and J 2 bases, leaving 12 bases between the germline ends. The CDR3 spans 14 residues. Germline V lookup: CDR1 MNHEY, CDR2 SVGAGI.

The chain has TRBV7-2 and TRBJ2-3; 9 bases align to TRBD2. From germline, CDR1 is SGHTA and CDR2 FQGNSA. Unmatched junction bases numbered 6, after V lost 5 bases and J lost 0 bases. This CDR3 spans 16 amino acids. Written as DNA, the CDR3 is TGTGCCAGCAGCCCCCGACTAGCGGAAAGCACAGATACGCAGTATTTT. Residues: CASSPRLAESTDTQYF.

The CDR3 bases are TGCGCCAGCAGGTACGGGAGGAACACTGAAGCTTTCTTT. It translates to CASRYGRNTEAFF. This chain links TRBV5-1 with TRBJ1-1; D remains unclear. Germline lookup yields CDR1 SGHRS and CDR2 YFSETQ. There are 13 residues in the CDR3. V was trimmed by 5 bases and J by 1 base, leaving 9 bases between them.

The genes are TRBV29-1 and TRBJ2-7; 10 bases are a match to TRBD1. Germline CDR1 SQVTM, CDR2 ANQGSEA. The junction had 4 bases not matched to a gene; V was cut back by 2 bases and J by 3 bases. CDR3 size: 14 residues. The CDR3 protein is CSVETGTGDYEQYF. DNA of the CDR3: TGCAGCGTTGAAACCGGGACAGGGGACTACGAGCAGTACTTC.

This clone has a handful of counts. This chain connects TRBV7-2 to TRBJ1-2; perhaps TRBD1 as D (6 bases). CDR3 length: 15 amino acids. Trimming left V 5 bases short and J 1 base short, with 14 bases between. CDR1 is SGHTA, CDR2 FQGNSA, per germline. CDR3 sequence (DNA): TGTGCCAGCAGCAAACAGGGTTTGGGTAACTATGGCTACACCTTC. Translating it yields CASSKQGLGNYGYTF.

The chain employs TRBV6-5 and TRBJ2-1, with D hard to call. The CDR3 is 15 amino acids. The V end lost 5 bases, the J end lost 6 bases, and 17 bases lay between the germline ends. The germline CDR1 and CDR2 sequences are MNHEY and SVGAGI. The CDR3 DNA is TGTGCCAGCAGTCCGAAGGATTCTTGGAGCAATGAGCAGTTCTTC. Encoded protein: CASSPKDSWSNEQFF.

The rearrangement links TRBV27 to TRBJ1-2; 10 bases fit TRBD1. Unmatched junction bases numbered 12, after V lost 7 bases and J lost 4 bases. This CDR3 spans 16 amino acids. CDR1 and CDR2 (germline): MNHEY, SMNVEV (reference sequence). The CDR3 sequence is CASNPGQGRGAYGYTF. In DNA form, the CDR3 reads TGTGCCAGCAATCCGGGACAGGGGAGAGGGGCCTATGGCTACACCTTC.

The J gene is TRBJ1-3, the V gene TRBV10-3, with unresolved D. CDR3 length: 16 amino acids. V lost 3 bases, J lost 0 bases, and 12 bases lay in between. Germline V gene sequence: CDR1 ENHRY, CDR2 SYGVKD. The CDR3 spells CAISDGPRDSGNTIYF. Written as DNA, the CDR3 is TGTGCCATCAGTGATGGCCCTAGAGACTCTGGAAACACCATATATTTT.

The rearrangement uses TRBV5-1 and TRBJ2-3; 7 bases match TRBD2. CDR1 and CDR2 from the germline V gene are SGHRS and YFSETQ. The CDR3 length is 15 residues. The J segment lost 2 bases and the V segment lost 1 base, leaving 4 bases of the junction unmatched. The chain's CDR3 is CASSLRGDLTDTQYF. CDR3 nucleotides: TGCGCCAGCAGCTTGCGGGGGGACCTCACAGATACGCAGTATTTT.

The V gene is TRBV5-4, the J gene TRBJ1-5; 8 nucleotides agree with TRBD1. In germline, CDR1 is SGHNT, CDR2 YYREEE (reference sequence). V shed 4 bases, J shed 7 bases, and the junction held 7 bases outside the gene matches. This CDR3 is built from 14 residues. The chain's CDR3 is CASSAGQGWQPQHF. Written as DNA, the CDR3 is TGTGCCAGCAGCGCCGGACAGGGATGGCAGCCCCAGCATTTT.

The rearrangement links TRBV20-1 to TRBJ2-1; D unclear. The CDR3 covers 11 residues. Per the germline V gene, CDR1 is DFQATT and CDR2 is SNEGSKA (reference sequence). Between the trimmed V and J ends, which lost 2 bases and 7 bases, there was a span of 6 bases. The CDR3 sequence: CSARFQNEQFF. The DNA for the CDR3 is TGCAGTGCTAGATTTCAGAATGAGCAGTTCTTC.

This sequence joins TRBV5-8 and TRBJ2-7; the D is unclear. Germline V gene lookup returns CDR1 SGHTS and CDR2 YDEGEE. The CDR3 is 12 amino acids. V gave up 2 bases and J gave up 5 bases, with 8 bases separating them. The CDR3 bases are TGTGCCAGCAGCTTTAGTACTAACGAGCAGTACTTC. This sequence encodes CASSFSTNEQYF.

This rearrangement joins TRBV6-1 to TRBJ2-5; 8 bases fit TRBD1. CDR1 is MNHNS, CDR2 SASEGT, per germline. The CDR3 totals 15 residues. Germline trimming cut 4 bases from V and 2 bases from J; bases unmatched to any gene: 6. This CDR3 reads CASSVPGQVQETQYF. The CDR3 DNA follows: TGTGCCAGCAGTGTCCCGGGACAGGTTCAAGAGACCCAGTACTTC.

The rearrangement links TRBV23-1 to TRBJ2-7; D is possibly TRBD2 (6 bases). TRBV23-1 is classed as an ORF, of uncertain function. The V end was cut by 7 bases, the J end by 5 bases, with 15 bases between. The CDR3 runs to 13 residues. CDR3: CASIGGSSHEQYF. The CDR3 nucleotides read TGCGCCAGCATTGGGGGGAGCAGTCACGAGCAGTACTTC.

As for this clone: The junction differs from germline at one of its ends, possibly a read error. The genes are TRBV7-9 and TRBJ1-1; D might be TRBD1 (5 bases). Germline V lookup: CDR1 SEHNR, CDR2 FQNEAQ (reference sequence). The CDR3 loop spans 12 amino acids. The CDR3 region is CASSPRSHLDIF. In DNA form, the CDR3 reads TGTGCCAGCAGCCCCAGGTCGCACCTGGACATATTT.

This clone was found once. The genes are TRBV7-6 and TRBJ2-1, with D maybe TRBD1 (6 bases). CDR1 and CDR2 from the germline V gene are SGHVS and FNYEAQ. CDR3 size: 13 residues. V lost 4 bases and J lost 7, with 11 bases in between. The CDR3 DNA reads as TGTGCCAGCAGCTACAGGGTTGAGAATGAGCAGTTCTTC. It yields the protein CASSYRVENEQFF.

The genes are TRBV6-4 and TRBJ2-5, with TRBD2 identical over 8 bases. Germline loops: CDR1 MRHNA, CDR2 SNTAGT. The CDR3 covers 15 residues. The junction had 7 bases not matched to a gene; V was cut back by 3 bases and J by 4 bases. CDR3 coding DNA: TGTGCCAGCAGTGATACGGCAAGCGGGGGAGAGACCCAGTACTTC. Translating gives CASSDTASGGETQYF.

V gene TRBV11-2 combines with J gene TRBJ2-5, with D perhaps matching TRBD2 (7 bases). Germline CDR1 reads SGHAT; CDR2 reads FQNNGV. The CDR3 covers 15 residues. Between the trimmed V and J ends, which lost 5 bases and 5 bases, there was a span of 18 bases. CDR3 protein: CASSLNPGGQETQYF. The CDR3 coding sequence is TGTGCCAGCAGCCTAAACCCGGGGGGCCAGGAGACCCAGTACTTC. The whole variable domain, remainder taken from reference TRBV11-2 and TRBJ2-5, is EAGVAQSPRYKIIEKRQSVAFWCNPISGHATLYWYQQILGQGPKLLIQFQNNGVVDDSQLPKDRFSAERLKGVDSTLKIQPAKLEDSAVYLCASSLNPGGQETQYFGPGTRLLVL.

This chain uses TRBV15 with TRBJ1-4, with D uncertain. Trimming pared 0 bases from V and 8 bases from J, leaving 7 bases between. This CDR3 region has 13 residues. Looked up from germline, CDR1 is LNHNV and CDR2 is YYDKDF (reference sequence). The CDR3 here is CATSRDGREKLFF. In DNA, the CDR3 is TGTGCCACCAGCAGAGATGGGAGAGAAAAACTGTTTTTT.

J is TRBJ1-1 and V is TRBV2; TRBD1 agrees at 9 bases. Germline values: CDR1 SNHLY, CDR2 FYNNEI. J was trimmed by 5 bases and V by 5 bases; bases with no gene match: 3. CDR3 size: 13 residues. CDR3 DNA: TGTGCCAGCAGTCGGACAGGGGCGACTGAAGCTTTCTTT. Translation: CASSRTGATEAFF.

The chain couples TRBV7-9 to TRBJ1-2; D gene unclear. This CDR3 comprises 15 residues. V lost 1 base and J 3 bases, leaving 12 bases between the germline ends. Germline values: CDR1 SEHNR, CDR2 FQNEAQ (reference sequence). CDR3 region: CASSLVVAGDYGYTF. CDR3 DNA: TGTGCCAGCAGCTTAGTCGTTGCCGGAGACTATGGCTACACCTTC. Supplemented by reference TRBV7-9 and TRBJ1-2, the full variable domain reads DTGVSQNPRHKITKRGQNVTFRCDPISEHNRLYWYRQTLGQGPEFLTYFQNEAQLEKSRLLSDRFSAERPKGSFSTLEIQRTEQGDSAMYLCASSLVVAGDYGYTFGSGTRLTVV.

This rearrangement joins TRBV10-3 to TRBJ2-3; 15 nucleotides match TRBD2. The CDR3 covers 17 residues. V lost 6 bases, J lost 5 bases, and 9 bases stayed unmatched. Looked up from germline, CDR1 is ENHRY and CDR2 is SYGVKD. Here the CDR3 reads CAIRRTSGGALGDTQYF. DNA of the CDR3: TGTGCCATCAGGAGGACTAGCGGGGGGGCACTAGGAGATACGCAGTATTTT.

A few counts support this clone. V is TRBV10-3 and J is TRBJ1-2; unclear D gene. V lost 11 bases to trimming and J lost 4 bases, with 17 bases between them. This CDR3 region has 13 residues. Germline CDR1 reads ENHRY; CDR2 reads SYGVKD. CDR3 amino acids: CAATFDGSYGYTF. The CDR3 DNA follows: TGTGCCGCTACTTTTGACGGGAGCTATGGCTACACCTTC.